Shown below are 4 T cell receptor beta chains from a single sample sequenced in a study of T cells in Graves' hyperthyroidism and ophthalmopathy. TCR beta CDR3 sequences were amplified from RNA transcripts. A set of HTBI primers served as the primers for a first-round RT-PCR of the TCR CDR3. TCRdb independently ran MiXCR on the multiplex PCR reads; one entry per CDR3 protein. Of about 300,000 distinct CDR3 sequences in the sample, approximately 18% were seen once. The source material was blood. These receptors were obtained from a man aged 45-65 years with Graves' ophthalmopathy.

This clonotype was detected a few times. This rearrangement joins TRBV18 to TRBJ2-3, with D perhaps assigned TRBD1 or TRBD2 (5 bases each). The CDR3 contains 16 residues. V was clipped by 2 bases and J by 1 base, with 13 bases between them. Germline loops: CDR1 KGHSH, CDR2 LQKENI. CDR3 sequence: CASSPLGTGGTDTQYF. CDR3 in DNA: TGTGCCAGCTCACCATTGGGGACCGGCGGCACAGATACGCAGTATTTT. The full variable domain, in which reference TRBV18 and TRBJ2-3 provide the parts outside the CDR3, is NAGVMQNPRHLVRRRGQEARLRCSPMKGHSHVYWYRQLPEEGLKFMVYLQKENIIDESGMPKERFSAEFPKEGPSILRIQQVVRGDSAAYFCASSPLGTGGTDTQYFGPGTRLTVL.

This chain uses TRBV12-3 or TRBV12-4 with TRBJ1-2, with 7 bases that match TRBD1. The CDR3 runs to 15 residues. The V gene end was trimmed by 6 bases and the J gene end by 0 bases; junction bases not matched to a gene: 7. CDR3 DNA: TGTGCCAGCAGAAAGACAGGGTATTCTAACTATGGCTACACCTTC. Translating gives CASRKTGYSNYGYTF.

The chain employs TRBV6-5 and TRBJ1-6, with 9 bases identical to TRBD1. Unmatched junction bases numbered 3, after V lost 0 bases and J lost 9 bases. From germline, CDR1 is MNHEY and CDR2 SVGAGI. The CDR3 is 15 amino acids. In DNA form, the CDR3 reads TGTGCCAGCAGTTACTCGGGACAGGGATCTTCACCCCTCCACTTT. This translates into CASSYSGQGSSPLHF.

This clonotype was counted a few times. The chain has TRBV12-3 or TRBV12-4 and TRBJ1-6; 9 bases agree with TRBD1. The CDR3 length is 15 residues. The J segment lost 6 bases and the V segment lost 6 bases, leaving 6 bases of the junction unmatched. The CDR3 loop reads CASRQEDRGNSPLHF. CDR3 coding DNA: TGTGCCAGCAGACAAGAGGACAGGGGTAATTCACCCCTCCACTTT.